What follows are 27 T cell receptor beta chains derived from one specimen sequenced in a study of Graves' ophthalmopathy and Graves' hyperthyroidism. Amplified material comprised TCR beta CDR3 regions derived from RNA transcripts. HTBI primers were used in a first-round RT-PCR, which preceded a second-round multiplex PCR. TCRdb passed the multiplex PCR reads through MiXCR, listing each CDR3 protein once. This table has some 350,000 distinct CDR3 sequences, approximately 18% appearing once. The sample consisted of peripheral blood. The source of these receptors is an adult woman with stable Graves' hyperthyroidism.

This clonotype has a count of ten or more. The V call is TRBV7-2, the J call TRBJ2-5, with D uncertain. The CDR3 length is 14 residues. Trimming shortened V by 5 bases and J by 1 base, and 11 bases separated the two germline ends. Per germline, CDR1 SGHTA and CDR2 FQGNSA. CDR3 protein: CASSNELSQETQYF. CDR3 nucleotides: TGTGCCAGCAGCAACGAGCTGAGCCAAGAGACCCAGTACTTC.

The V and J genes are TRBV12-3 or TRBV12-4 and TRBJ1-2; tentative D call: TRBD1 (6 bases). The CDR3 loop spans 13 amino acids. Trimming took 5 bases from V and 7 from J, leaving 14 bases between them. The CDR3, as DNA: TGTGCCAGCAGTCCCCAGGGGTGGGGTGGCTACACCTTC. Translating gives CASSPQGWGGYTF.

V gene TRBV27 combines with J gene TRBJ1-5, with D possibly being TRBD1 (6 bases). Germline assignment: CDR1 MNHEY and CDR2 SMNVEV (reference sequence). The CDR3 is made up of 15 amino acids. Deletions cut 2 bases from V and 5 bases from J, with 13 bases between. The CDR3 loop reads CASSLGTRGDQPQHF. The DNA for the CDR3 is TGTGCCAGCAGTTTAGGGACACGGGGGGATCAGCCCCAGCATTTT.

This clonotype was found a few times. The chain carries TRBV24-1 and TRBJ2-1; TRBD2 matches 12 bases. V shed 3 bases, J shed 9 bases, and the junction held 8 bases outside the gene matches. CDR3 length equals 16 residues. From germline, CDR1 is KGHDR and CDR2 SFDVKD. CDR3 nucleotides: TGTGCCACCAGTGATCCGACTAGCGGGAGAACGGGTGAGCAGTTCTTC. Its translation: CATSDPTSGRTGEQFF.

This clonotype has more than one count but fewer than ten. DNA of the CDR3: TGTGCCTGGAGTGTAATAGGGAACAGGAGCTATGGCTACACCTTC. Protein product: CAWSVIGNRSYGYTF. V gene TRBV30 combines with J gene TRBJ1-2; the D gene is possibly TRBD1 (5 bases). This CDR3 contains 15 residues. Germline V gene data show CDR1 as GTSNPN and CDR2 as SVGIG (reference sequence). Trimming pared 0 bases from V and 4 bases from J, leaving 15 bases between.

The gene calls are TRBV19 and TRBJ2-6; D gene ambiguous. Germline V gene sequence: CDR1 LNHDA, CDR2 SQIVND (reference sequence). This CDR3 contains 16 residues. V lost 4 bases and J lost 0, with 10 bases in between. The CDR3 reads CASSTESSSGANVLTF. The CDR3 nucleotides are TGTGCCAGTAGTACAGAATCCTCCTCTGGGGCCAACGTCCTGACTTTC.

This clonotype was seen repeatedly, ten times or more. CDR3 amino acids: CAGSQGPGNTIYF. As DNA, the CDR3 is TGTGCCGGCTCACAGGGACCTGGAAACACCATATATTTT. J is TRBJ1-3 and V is TRBV10-3, with D perhaps matching TRBD1 (6 bases). Deletions cut 11 bases from V and 2 bases from J, with 13 bases between. CDR1 and CDR2 (germline): ENHRY, SYGVKD. The length of the CDR3 is 13 residues.

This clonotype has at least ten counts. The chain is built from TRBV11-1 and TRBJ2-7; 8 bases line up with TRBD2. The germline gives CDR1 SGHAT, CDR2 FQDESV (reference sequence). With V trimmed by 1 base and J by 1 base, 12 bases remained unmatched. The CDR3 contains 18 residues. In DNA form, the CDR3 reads TGTGCCAGCAGCTTAGAAGGGTCTTGGAGCGGGAGTTCCTACGAGCAGTACTTC. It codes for CASSLEGSWSGSSYEQYF.

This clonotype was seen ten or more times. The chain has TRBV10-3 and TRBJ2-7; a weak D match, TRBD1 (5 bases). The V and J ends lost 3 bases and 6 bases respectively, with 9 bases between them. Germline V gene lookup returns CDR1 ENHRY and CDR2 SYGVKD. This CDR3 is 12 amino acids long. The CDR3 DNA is TGTGCCATCAGTGACCTCAGGGTCGAGCAGTACTTC. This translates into CAISDLRVEQYF.

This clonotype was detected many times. The CDR3 DNA is TGCAGCGTTGAAGCAGTTATTGTCGGCCGGGACAGAATAAACTATGGCTACACCTTC. It encodes CSVEAVIVGRDRINYGYTF. The chain joins TRBV29-1 to TRBJ1-2; 7 bases agree with TRBD1. The V and J ends lost 1 base and 2 bases, in that order; junction bases with no gene match: 19. The CDR3 runs 19 residues. From germline, CDR1 is SQVTM and CDR2 ANQGSEA.

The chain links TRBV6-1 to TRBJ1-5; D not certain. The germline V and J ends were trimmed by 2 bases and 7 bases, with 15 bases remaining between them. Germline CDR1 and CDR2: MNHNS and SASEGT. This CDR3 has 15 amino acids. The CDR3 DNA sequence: TGTGCCAGCAGTGAAAGCGCAAATTTGGGCCAGCCCCAGCATTTT. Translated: CASSESANLGQPQHF.

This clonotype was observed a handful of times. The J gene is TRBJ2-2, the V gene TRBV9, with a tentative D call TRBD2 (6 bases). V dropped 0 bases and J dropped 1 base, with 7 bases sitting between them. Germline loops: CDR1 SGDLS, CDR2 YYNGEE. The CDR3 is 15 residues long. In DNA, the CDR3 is TGTGCCAGCAGCGTAGGGGGAGGGAACACCGGGGAGCTGTTTTTT. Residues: CASSVGGGNTGELFF.

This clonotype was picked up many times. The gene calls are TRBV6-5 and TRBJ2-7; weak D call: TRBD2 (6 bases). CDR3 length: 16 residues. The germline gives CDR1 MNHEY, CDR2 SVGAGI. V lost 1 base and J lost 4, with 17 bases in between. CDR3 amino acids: CASSYYGSGDYYEQYF. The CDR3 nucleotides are TGTGCCAGCAGTTACTACGGTAGCGGAGACTATTACGAGCAGTACTTC.

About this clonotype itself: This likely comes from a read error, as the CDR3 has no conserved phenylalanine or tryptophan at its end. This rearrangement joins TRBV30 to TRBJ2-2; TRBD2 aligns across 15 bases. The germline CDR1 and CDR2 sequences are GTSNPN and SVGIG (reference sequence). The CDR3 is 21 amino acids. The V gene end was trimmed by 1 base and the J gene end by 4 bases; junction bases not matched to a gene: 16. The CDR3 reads CAWSAHSGGRTSGRATGELFY. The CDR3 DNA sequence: TGTGCCTGGAGTGCTCACAGTGGAGGTCGGACTAGCGGGAGGGCCACCGGGGAGCTGTTTTAT.

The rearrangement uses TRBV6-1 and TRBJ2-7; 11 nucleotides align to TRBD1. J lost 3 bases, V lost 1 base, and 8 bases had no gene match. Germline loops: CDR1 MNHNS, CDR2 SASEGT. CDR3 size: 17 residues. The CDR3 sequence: CASSEGAGTGGVYEQYF. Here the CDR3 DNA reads TGTGCCAGCAGTGAAGGGGCCGGGACAGGGGGAGTCTACGAGCAGTACTTC.

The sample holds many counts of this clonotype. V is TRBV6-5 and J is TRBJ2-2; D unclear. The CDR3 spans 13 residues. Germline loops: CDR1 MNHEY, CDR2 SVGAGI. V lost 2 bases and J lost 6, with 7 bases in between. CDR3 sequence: CASSYILPGELFF. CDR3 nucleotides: TGTGCCAGCAGTTACATTCTTCCCGGGGAGCTGTTTTTT.

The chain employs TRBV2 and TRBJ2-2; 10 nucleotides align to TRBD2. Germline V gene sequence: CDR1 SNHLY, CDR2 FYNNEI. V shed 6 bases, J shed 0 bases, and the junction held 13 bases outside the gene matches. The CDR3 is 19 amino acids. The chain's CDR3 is CASRAPRGAGGTNTGELFF. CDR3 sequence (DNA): TGTGCCAGCAGGGCCCCGAGAGGAGCGGGAGGGACGAACACCGGGGAGCTGTTTTTT.

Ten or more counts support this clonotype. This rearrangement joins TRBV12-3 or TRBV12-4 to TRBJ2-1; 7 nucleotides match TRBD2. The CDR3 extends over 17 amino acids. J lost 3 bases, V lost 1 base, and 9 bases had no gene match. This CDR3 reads CASSLDRWGGFYNEQFF. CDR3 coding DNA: TGTGCCAGCAGTTTAGACCGCTGGGGGGGGTTCTACAATGAGCAGTTCTTC.

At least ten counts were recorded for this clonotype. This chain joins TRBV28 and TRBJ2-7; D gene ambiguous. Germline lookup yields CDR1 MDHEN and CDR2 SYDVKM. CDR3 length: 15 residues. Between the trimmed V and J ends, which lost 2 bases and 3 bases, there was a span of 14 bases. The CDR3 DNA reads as TGTGCCAGCAGTTTACCCGCCAGCATGGGCTACGAGCAGTACTTC. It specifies CASSLPASMGYEQYF.

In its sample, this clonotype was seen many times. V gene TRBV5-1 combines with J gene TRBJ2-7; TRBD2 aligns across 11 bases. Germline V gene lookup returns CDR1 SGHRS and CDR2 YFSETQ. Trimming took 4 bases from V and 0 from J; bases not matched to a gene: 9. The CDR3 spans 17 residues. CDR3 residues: CASSPLTSGGISYEQYF. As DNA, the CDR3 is TGCGCCAGCAGCCCCTTAACTAGCGGGGGAATCTCCTACGAGCAGTACTTC.

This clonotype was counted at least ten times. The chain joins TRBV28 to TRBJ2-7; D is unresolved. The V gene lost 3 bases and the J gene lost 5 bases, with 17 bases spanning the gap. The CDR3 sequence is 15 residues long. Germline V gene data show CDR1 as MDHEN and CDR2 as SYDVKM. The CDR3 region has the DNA TGTGCCAGCAGTTTTATCCGGAGTTCAACTGACGAGCAGTACTTC. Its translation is CASSFIRSSTDEQYF.

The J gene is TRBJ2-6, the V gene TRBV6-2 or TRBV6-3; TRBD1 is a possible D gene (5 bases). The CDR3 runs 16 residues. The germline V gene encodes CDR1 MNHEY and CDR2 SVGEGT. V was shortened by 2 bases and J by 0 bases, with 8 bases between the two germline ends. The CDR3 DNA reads TGTGCCAGCAGTTACAGCAGGGACTCTGGGGCCAACGTCCTGACTTTC. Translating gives CASSYSRDSGANVLTF.

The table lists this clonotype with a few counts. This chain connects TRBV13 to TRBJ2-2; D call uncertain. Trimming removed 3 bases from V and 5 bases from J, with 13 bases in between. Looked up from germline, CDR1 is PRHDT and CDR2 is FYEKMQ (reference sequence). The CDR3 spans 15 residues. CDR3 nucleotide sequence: TGTGCCAGCAGCTTTACGGAGTTAAATACCGGGGAGCTGTTTTTT. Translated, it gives CASSFTELNTGELFF.

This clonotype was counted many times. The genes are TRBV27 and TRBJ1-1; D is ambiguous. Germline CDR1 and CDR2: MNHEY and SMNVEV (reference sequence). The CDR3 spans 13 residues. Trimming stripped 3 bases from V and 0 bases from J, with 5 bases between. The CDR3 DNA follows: TGTGCCAGCAGTTTTTCCTTGAACACTGAAGCTTTCTTT. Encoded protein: CASSFSLNTEAFF.

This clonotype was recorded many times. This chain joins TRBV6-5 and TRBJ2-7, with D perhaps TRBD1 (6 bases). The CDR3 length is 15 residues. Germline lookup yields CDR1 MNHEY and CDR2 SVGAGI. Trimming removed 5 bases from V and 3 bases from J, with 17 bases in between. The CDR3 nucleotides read TGTGCCAGCAGTCCTGACAGGCGAGGGGACTACGAGCAGTACTTC. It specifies CASSPDRRGDYEQYF.

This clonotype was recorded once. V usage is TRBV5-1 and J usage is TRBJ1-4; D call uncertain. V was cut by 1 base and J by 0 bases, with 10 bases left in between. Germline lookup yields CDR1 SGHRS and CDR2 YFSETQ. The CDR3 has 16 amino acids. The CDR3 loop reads CASSLFTGATNEKLFF. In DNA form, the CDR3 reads TGCGCCAGCAGCTTGTTCACGGGTGCAACTAATGAAAAACTGTTTTTT.

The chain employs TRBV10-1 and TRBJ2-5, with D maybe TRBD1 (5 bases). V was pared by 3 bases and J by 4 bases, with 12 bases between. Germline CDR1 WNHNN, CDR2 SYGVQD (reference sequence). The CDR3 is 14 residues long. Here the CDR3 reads CASSDGQGRETQYF. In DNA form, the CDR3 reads TGCGCCAGCAGTGACGGGCAGGGCAGAGAGACCCAGTACTTC.